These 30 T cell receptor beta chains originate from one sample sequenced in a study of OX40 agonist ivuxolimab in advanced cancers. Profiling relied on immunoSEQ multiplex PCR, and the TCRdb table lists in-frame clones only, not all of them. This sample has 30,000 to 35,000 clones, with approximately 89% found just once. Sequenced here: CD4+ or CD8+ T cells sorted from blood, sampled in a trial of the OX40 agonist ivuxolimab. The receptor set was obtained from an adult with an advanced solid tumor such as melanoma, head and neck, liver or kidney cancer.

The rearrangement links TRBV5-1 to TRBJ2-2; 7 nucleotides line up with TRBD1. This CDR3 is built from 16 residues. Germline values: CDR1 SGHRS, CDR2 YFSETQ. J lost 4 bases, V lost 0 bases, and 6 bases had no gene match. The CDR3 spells CASSLVRTGSTGELFF. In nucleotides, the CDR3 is TGCGCCAGCAGCTTGGTGCGGACAGGATCCACCGGGGAGCTGTTTTTT.

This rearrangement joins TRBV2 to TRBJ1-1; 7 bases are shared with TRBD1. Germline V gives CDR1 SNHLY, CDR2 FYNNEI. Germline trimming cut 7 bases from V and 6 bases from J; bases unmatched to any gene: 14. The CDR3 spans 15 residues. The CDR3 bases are TGTGCCAGCAAAAACCCCGGAGACAGGGCAGCTGAAGCTTTCTTT. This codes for CASKNPGDRAAEAFF. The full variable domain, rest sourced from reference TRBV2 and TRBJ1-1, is EPEVTQTPSHQVTQMGQEVILRCVPISNHLYFYWYRQILGQKVEFLVSFYNNEISEKSEIFDDQFSVERPDGSNFTLKIRSTKLEDSAMYFCASKNPGDRAAEAFFGQGTRLTVV.

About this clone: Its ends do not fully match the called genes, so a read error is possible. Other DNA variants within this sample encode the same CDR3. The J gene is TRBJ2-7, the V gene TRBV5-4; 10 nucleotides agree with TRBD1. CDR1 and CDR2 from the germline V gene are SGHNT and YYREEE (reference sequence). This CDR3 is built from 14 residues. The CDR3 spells CASRAGTGDYEQYF. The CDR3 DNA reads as TGTGCTAGCAGAGCCGGGACAGGGGACTACGAGCAGTACTTC.

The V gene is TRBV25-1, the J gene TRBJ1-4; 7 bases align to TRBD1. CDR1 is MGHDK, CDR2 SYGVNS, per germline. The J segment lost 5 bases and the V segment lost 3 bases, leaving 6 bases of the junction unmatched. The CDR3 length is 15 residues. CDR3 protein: CASSDWDRENEKLFF. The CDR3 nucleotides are TGTGCCAGCAGTGATTGGGACAGAGAAAATGAAAAACTGTTTTTT.

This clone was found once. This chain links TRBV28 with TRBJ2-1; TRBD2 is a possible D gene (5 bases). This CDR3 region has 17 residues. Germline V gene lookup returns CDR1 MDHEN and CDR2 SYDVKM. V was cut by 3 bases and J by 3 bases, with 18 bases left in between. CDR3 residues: CASSFVLPGINYNEQFF. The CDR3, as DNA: TGTGCCAGCAGTTTCGTCCTGCCGGGGATTAACTACAATGAGCAGTTCTTC.

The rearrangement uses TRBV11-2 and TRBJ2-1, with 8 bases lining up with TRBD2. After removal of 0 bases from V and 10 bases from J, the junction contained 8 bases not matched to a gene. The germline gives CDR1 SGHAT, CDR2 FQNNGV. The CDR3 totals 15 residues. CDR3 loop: CASSLEVAGIREQFF. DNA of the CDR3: TGTGCCAGCAGCTTAGAGGTAGCGGGGATTAGGGAGCAGTTCTTC.

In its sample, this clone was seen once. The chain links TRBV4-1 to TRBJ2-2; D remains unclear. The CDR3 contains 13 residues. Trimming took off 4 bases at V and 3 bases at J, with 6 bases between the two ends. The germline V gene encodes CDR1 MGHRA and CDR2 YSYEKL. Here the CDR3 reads CASSPPDTGELFF. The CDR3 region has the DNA TGCGCCAGCAGCCCTCCAGACACCGGGGAGCTGTTTTTT.

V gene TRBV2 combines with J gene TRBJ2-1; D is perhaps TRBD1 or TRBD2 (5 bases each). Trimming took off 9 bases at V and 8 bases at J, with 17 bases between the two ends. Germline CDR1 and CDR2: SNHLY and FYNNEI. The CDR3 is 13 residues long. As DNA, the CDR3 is TGTGCCAGGGGGGAGACTCGGGTAGATGAGCAGTTCTTC. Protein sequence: CARGETRVDEQFF.

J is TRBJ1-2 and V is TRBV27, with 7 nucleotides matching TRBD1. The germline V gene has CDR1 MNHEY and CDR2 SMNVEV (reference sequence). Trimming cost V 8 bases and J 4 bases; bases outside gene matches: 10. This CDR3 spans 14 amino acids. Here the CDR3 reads CASRQGGSIYGYTF. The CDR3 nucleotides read TGTGCCAGCCGTCAGGGGGGTAGTATCTATGGCTACACCTTC.

DNA of the CDR3: TGTGCCTCAGGACAGGGGGCGTTTGATGAGCAGTTCTTC. This codes for CASGQGAFDEQFF. J is TRBJ2-1 and V is TRBV19; 11 bases are shared with TRBD1. J lost 8 bases, V lost 11 bases, and 8 bases had no gene match. Germline V gene sequence: CDR1 LNHDA, CDR2 SQIVND (reference sequence). The CDR3 length is 13 residues.

CDR3 amino acids: CASSFQGSSYEQYF. Here the CDR3 DNA reads TGTGCCAGCAGTTTCCAGGGAAGCTCCTACGAGCAGTACTTC. The V and J genes are TRBV6-5 and TRBJ2-7; possibly TRBD1 for D (5 bases). The V and J ends lost 4 bases and 0 bases respectively, with 10 bases between them. CDR3 length: 14 amino acids. Germline CDR1 is MNHEY and CDR2 is SVGAGI.

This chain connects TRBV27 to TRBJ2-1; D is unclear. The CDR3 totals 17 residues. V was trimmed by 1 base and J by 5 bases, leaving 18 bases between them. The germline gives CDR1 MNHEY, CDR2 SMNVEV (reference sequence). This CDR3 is CASSLYSSDFGNNEQFF. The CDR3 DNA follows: TGTGCCAGCAGTTTATACTCGAGCGATTTCGGAAACAATGAGCAGTTCTTC.

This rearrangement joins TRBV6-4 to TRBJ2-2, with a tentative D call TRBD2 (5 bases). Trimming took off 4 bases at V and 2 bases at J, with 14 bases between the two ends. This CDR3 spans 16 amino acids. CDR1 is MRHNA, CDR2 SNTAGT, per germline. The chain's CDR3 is CASSVKFSENTGELFF. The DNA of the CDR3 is TGTGCCAGCAGTGTGAAGTTTAGCGAAAACACCGGGGAGCTGTTTTTT.

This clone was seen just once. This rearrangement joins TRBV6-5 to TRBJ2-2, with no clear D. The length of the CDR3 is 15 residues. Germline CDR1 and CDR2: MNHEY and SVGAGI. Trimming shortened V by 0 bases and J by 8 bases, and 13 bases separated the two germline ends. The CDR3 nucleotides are TGTGCCAGCAGTTACTCGATCAGTGGGGTAGGGGAGCTGTTTTTT. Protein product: CASSYSISGVGELFF.

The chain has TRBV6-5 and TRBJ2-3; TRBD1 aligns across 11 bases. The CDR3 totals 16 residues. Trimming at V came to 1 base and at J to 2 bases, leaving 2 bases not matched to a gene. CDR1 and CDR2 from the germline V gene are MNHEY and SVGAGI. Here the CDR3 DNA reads TGTGCCAGCAGTTACTTGGACAGGGGGCTCACAGATACGCAGTATTTT. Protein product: CASSYLDRGLTDTQYF.

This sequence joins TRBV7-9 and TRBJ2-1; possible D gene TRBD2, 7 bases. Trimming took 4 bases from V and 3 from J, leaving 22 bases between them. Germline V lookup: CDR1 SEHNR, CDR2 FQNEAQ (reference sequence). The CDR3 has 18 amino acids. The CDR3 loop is CASSSTRGGNGIYNEQFF. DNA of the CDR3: TGTGCCAGCAGCTCAACTAGGGGGGGAAACGGAATCTACAATGAGCAGTTCTTC.

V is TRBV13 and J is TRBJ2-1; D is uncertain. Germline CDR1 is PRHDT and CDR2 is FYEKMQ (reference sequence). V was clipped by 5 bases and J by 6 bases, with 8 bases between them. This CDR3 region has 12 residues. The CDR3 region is CASSEGSNEQFF. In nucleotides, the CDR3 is TGTGCCAGCAGCGAAGGTTCCAATGAGCAGTTCTTC. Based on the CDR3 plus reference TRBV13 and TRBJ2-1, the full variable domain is AAGVIQSPRHLIKEKRETATLKCYPIPRHDTVYWYQQGPGQDPQFLISFYEKMQSDKGSIPDRFSAQQFSDYHSELNMSSLELGDSALYFCASSEGSNEQFFGPGTRLTVL.

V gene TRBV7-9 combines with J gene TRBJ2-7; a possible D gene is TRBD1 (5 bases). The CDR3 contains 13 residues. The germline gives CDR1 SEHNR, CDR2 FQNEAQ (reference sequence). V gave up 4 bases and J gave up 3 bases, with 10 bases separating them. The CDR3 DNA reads TGTGCCAGCAGCTCTAGAGACAGCTACGAGCAGTACTTC. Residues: CASSSRDSYEQYF.

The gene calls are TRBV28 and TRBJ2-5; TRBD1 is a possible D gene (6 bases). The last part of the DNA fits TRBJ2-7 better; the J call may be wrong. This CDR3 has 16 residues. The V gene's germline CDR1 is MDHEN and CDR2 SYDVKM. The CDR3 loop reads CASSPNPGTYSYEQYF. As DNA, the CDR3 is TGTGCCAGCAGCCCGAATCCCGGGACATACTCCTACGAGCAGTACTTC.

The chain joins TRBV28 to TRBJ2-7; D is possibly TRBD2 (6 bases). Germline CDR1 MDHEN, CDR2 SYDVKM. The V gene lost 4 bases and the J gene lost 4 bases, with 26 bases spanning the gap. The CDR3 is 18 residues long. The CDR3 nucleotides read TGTGCCAGCAGTTCTCGGGAGACTTCGACCCCCCACGGGTACGAGCAGTACTTC. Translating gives CASSSRETSTPHGYEQYF.

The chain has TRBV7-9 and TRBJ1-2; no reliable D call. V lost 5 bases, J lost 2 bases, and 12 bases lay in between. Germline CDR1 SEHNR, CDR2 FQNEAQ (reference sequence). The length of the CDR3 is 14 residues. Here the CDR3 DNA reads TGTGCCAGCAGCCCTTCGGAGCGGAACTATGGCTACACCTTC. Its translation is CASSPSERNYGYTF.

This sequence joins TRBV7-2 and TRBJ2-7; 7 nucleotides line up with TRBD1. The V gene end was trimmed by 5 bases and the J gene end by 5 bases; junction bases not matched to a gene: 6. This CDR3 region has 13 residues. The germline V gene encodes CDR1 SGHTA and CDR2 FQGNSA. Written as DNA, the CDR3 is TGTGCCAGCAGCCAGGGACAGACGGACGAGCAGTACTTC. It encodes CASSQGQTDEQYF.

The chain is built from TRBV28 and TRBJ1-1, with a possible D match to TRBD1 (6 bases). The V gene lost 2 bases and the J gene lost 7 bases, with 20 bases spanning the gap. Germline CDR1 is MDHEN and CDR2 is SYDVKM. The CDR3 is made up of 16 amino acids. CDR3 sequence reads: CASSLTVGDIGGEAFF. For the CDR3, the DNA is TGTGCCAGCAGTTTAACCGTTGGGGACATAGGTGGTGAAGCTTTCTTT.

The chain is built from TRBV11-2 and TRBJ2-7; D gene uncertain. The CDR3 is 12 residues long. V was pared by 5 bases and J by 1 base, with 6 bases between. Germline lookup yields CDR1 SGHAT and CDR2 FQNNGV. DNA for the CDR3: TGTGCCAGCAGCCAAGATTCCTACGAGCAGTACTTC. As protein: CASSQDSYEQYF.

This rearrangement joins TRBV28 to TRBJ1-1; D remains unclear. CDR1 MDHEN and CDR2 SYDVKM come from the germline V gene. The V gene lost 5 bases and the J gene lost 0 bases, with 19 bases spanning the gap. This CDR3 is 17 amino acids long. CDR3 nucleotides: TGTGCCAGCAGTCCCTTGGAGCAGGCGTCCATGAACACTGAAGCTTTCTTT. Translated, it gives CASSPLEQASMNTEAFF.

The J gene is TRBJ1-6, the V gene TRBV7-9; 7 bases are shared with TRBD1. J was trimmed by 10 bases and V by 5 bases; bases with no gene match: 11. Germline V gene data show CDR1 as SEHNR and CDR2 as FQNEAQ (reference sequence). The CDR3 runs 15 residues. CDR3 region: CASSAMDRFYSPLHF. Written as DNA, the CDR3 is TGTGCCAGCAGCGCGATGGACAGGTTCTACTCACCCCTCCACTTT.

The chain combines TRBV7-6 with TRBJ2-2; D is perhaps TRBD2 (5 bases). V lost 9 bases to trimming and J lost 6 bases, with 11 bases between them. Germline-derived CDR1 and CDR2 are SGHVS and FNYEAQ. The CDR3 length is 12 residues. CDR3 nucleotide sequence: TGTGCCAGTAGGGAGCCACCCGGGGAGCTGTTTTTT. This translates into CASREPPGELFF.

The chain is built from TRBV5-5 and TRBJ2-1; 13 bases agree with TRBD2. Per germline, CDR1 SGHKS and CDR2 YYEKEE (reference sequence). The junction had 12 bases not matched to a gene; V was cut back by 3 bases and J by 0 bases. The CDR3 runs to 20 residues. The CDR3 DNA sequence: TGTGCCAGCAGCTCCGCGACTAGCGGGGGGTTTACAAGCTCCTACAATGAGCAGTTCTTC. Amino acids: CASSSATSGGFTSSYNEQFF.

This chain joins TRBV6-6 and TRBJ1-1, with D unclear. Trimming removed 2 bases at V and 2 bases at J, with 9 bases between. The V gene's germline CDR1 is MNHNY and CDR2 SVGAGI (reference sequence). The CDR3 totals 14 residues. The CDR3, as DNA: TGTGCCAGCAGTTACGGTCCGGGTAACACTGAAGCTTTCTTT. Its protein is CASSYGPGNTEAFF.

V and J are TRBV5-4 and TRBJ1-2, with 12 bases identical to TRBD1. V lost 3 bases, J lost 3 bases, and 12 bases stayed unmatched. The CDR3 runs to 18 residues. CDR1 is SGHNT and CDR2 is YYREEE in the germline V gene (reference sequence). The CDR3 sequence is CASSSTGTGGRGDYGYTF. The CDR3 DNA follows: TGTGCCAGCAGCTCGACCGGGACAGGGGGCCGGGGGGACTATGGCTACACCTTC.